The 9 T cell receptor beta chains below come from one sample, sequenced in a study of CD8 T cells in Susac syndrome (dated by TCRdb to about 2019). Receptors were amplified or captured by the immunoSEQ multiplex PCR assay. RNA was extracted using the RNeasy kit, and roughly 0.45 to 1 microgram was reverse transcribed with random hexamers. TCRdb handled the public reads itself, with Q25 trimming in fastp and clone calling in MiXCR, and kept productive beta chains. Identical CDR3 protein sequences are pooled into one entry, listed with their most common genes and DNA. This sample is represented by more than 150,000 distinct CDR3 sequences; roughly 96% of them were singletons. The ten largest make up 0.15% to 0.2% of the sample. The specimen was CD4+ T cells from PBMCs. The receptor source for this set is a human donor with Susac syndrome.

The CDR3 loop is CASSQETDFNSPLHF. CDR3 in DNA: TGCGCCAGCAGCCAAGAGACCGACTTCAATTCACCCCTCCACTTT. This chain connects TRBV4-3 to TRBJ1-6, with no clear D. The CDR3 is 15 amino acids. V lost 0 bases and J 7 bases, leaving 10 bases between the germline ends. Germline CDR1 and CDR2: LGHNA and YSLEER.

The V and J genes are TRBV9 and TRBJ1-1; D uncertain. This CDR3 has 12 amino acids. Looked up from germline, CDR1 is SGDLS and CDR2 is YYNGEE. V lost 4 bases, J lost 7 bases, and 11 bases lay in between. The CDR3 bases are TGTGCCAGCAGCCCCCTCGTAGGTGAAGCTTTCTTT. Translated: CASSPLVGEAFF.

The chain is built from TRBV12-3 or TRBV12-4 and TRBJ1-1, with TRBD1 matching 7 bases. V trimming: 6 bases; J trimming: 1 base; junction bases outside the gene matches: 8. The CDR3 runs 15 residues. CDR3 DNA sequence: TGTGCCAGCAGGGAGACAGGGTTGGGGAACACTGAAGCTTTCTTT. Protein: CASRETGLGNTEAFF.

This CDR3 reads CASSEVGKSGANVLTF. CDR3 nucleotide sequence: TGCGCCAGCAGCGAAGTAGGCAAATCTGGGGCCAACGTCCTGACTTTC. The rearrangement uses TRBV4-1 and TRBJ2-6; D uncertain. V was pared by 5 bases and J by 1 base, with 12 bases between. Germline V lookup: CDR1 MGHRA, CDR2 YSYEKL. This CDR3 is 16 amino acids long.

The V gene is TRBV5-6, the J gene TRBJ2-1; 10 nucleotides line up with TRBD2. Germline lookup yields CDR1 SGHDT and CDR2 YYEEEE. This CDR3 has 17 residues. Trimming cost V 2 bases and J 6 bases; bases outside gene matches: 11. In DNA form, the CDR3 reads TGTGCCAGCAGCTTCCTGAGAGCGGGGGGGAAAAGCAATGAGCAGTTCTTC. Its translation is CASSFLRAGGKSNEQFF.

The chain employs TRBV2 and TRBJ2-4; the D gene is possibly TRBD1 (6 bases). Trimming removed 5 bases from V and 0 bases from J, with 14 bases in between. The CDR3 runs 16 residues. Germline-derived CDR1 and CDR2 are SNHLY and FYNNEI. The CDR3, as DNA: TGTGCCAGCAGTACGGACAGACGACGAGCCAAAAACATTCAGTACTTC. Translated, it gives CASSTDRRRAKNIQYF.

V gene TRBV5-6 combines with J gene TRBJ1-2, with TRBD1 matching 7 bases. Trimming at V came to 4 bases and at J to 8 bases, leaving 11 bases not matched to a gene. The CDR3 runs to 14 residues. Germline CDR1 and CDR2: SGHDT and YYEEEE. The CDR3 here is CASSVLTGFGGYTF. DNA for the CDR3: TGTGCCAGCAGCGTACTGACAGGGTTTGGAGGCTACACCTTC.

V is TRBV6-5 and J is TRBJ1-1; the match to TRBD1 covers 7 bases. Germline values: CDR1 MNHEY, CDR2 SVGAGI. Trimming cost V 4 bases and J 2 bases; bases outside gene matches: 4. CDR3 length: 14 amino acids. This chain's CDR3 is CASSLQGFNTEAFF. CDR3 nucleotides: TGTGCCAGCAGTTTACAGGGGTTCAACACTGAAGCTTTCTTT.

The chain carries TRBV2 and TRBJ2-7; 7 nucleotides align to TRBD2. V shed 0 bases, J shed 12 bases, and the junction held 8 bases outside the gene matches. The CDR3 sequence is 13 residues long. Germline-derived CDR1 and CDR2 are SNHLY and FYNNEI. The CDR3 is CASSEAKTSKPYF. Here the CDR3 DNA reads TGTGCCAGCAGTGAAGCGAAGACTAGCAAGCCGTACTTC.